Listed below are T cell receptor beta chains from one sample, sequenced in a study of blood T cell repertoires in COVID-19. TCRdb keeps only in-frame clones here, not all; method: immunoSEQ multiplex PCR. The data show about 130,000 clones, approximately 80% seen once. Sequencing was done on a sample of peripheral blood. Receptors originate from a man between 60 and 70 years old who had recovered from COVID-19. Both conserved end residues are trimmed from each CDR3.

V gene: TRBV4-2; CDR3 length: 11; CDR3 protein: ASRSRDSEAQY
V gene: TRBV6-6; CDR3 length: 11; CDR3 protein: ASSLPSSYEQY
V gene: TRBV27; CDR3 length: 13; CDR3 protein: ASRPLAGIYNEQF
V gene: TRBV6-5; CDR3 length: 13; CDR3 protein: ASSLTFATNEKLF
V gene: TRBV20-1; CDR3 length: 11; CDR3 protein: SASSGVNQPQH
V gene: TRBV5-1; CDR3 length: 13; CDR3 protein: ASSFQGLGLDEQF
V gene: TRBV9; CDR3 length: 13; CDR3 protein: ASSVQGGPNEKLF
V gene: TRBV5-1; CDR3 length: 12; CDR3 protein: ASSLGTGSEKLF
V gene: TRBV9; CDR3 length: 14; CDR3 protein: ASSPFPRTGNTEAF
V gene: TRBV5-4; CDR3 length: 13; CDR3 protein: ASSLSQGSVETQY
V gene: TRBV6-5; CDR3 length: 13; CDR3 protein: ASRNSGGAGETQY
V gene: TRBV5-5; CDR3 length: 12; CDR3 protein: ASSLEVEAYGYT
V gene: TRBV27; CDR3 length: 13; CDR3 protein: ASSLMGATNEKLF
V gene: TRBV10-3; CDR3 length: 14; CDR3 protein: AISDNGLASTDTQY
V gene: TRBV7-2; CDR3 length: 14; CDR3 protein: ASSFYPDRANTEAF
V gene: TRBV4-1; CDR3 length: 17; CDR3 protein: ASSQVLQGQVLNTGELF
V gene: TRBV15; CDR3 length: 12; CDR3 protein: ATSRDGGTGELF
V gene: TRBV2; CDR3 length: 13; CDR3 protein: ASIGTSGSYNEQF
V gene: TRBV11-2; CDR3 length: 14; CDR3 protein: ASSMLGGAGANVLT
V gene: TRBV30; CDR3 length: 12; CDR3 protein: AWTPQGSNSPLH
V gene: TRBV11-3; CDR3 length: 10; CDR3 protein: ASSLGAGELF
V gene: TRBV19; CDR3 length: 13; CDR3 protein: ASKRPPPEDYGYT
V gene: TRBV10-3; CDR3 length: 12; CDR3 protein: AISTTGLNTEAF
V gene: TRBV5-1; CDR3 length: 14; CDR3 protein: ASSGRQARPTGELF
V gene: TRBV27; CDR3 length: 13; CDR3 protein: VRTGGRTNQETQY
V gene: TRBV5-1; CDR3 length: 13; CDR3 protein: ASSLEPGMNTEAF
V gene: TRBV28; CDR3 length: 14; CDR3 protein: ASSLLGEATNEKLF
V gene: TRBV7-2; CDR3 length: 12; CDR3 protein: ASSLEGGFREQF